The sequence of this TCR beta chain was determined in a study of CD8 T cells in Susac syndrome. On this clonotype itself: What it binds is not known.

Reverse transcription of roughly 0.45 to 1 ug RNA used random hexamers. TCRdb reprocessed the immunoSEQ multiplex PCR reads via MiXCR and lists one record per CDR3 protein. The table records 90,000 to 150,000 distinct CDR3 sequences, just under 95% of them present only once. The CDR3 is 10 amino acids. The V end was cut by 10 bases, the J end by 6 bases, with 10 bases between. Germline CDR1 SGDLS, CDR2 YYNGEE. In contrast to the negatively isolated CD8+ and CD4+ T cells, TEMRA cells were FACS-enriched. Study-wide points: The study's TCR sequencing and HLA analysis covered a relatively small number of individuals, and the study acknowledged this.

Sequences were obtained from CD4+ T cells from PBMCs. The TCR originated in a human donor with multiple sclerosis. The chain links TRBV9 to TRBJ1-2; D may be TRBD1 (5 bases). CDR3 DNA sequence: TGTGCCGTCCAGGGAGATGGCTACACCTTC. Translation gives CAVQGDGYTF.